This T cell receptor (beta chain) was obtained from a study of monozygotic twins with cystic fibrosis. Study information: Libraries were built from approximately 3 micrograms of fragmented DNA using about 16 PCR cycles.

Sequenced by immunoSEQ multiplex PCR; TCRdb stores in-frame clones only, minus some. In the table there are around 27,000 clones, less than 95% of which are singletons. Germline V lookup: CDR1 SGHKS, CDR2 YYEKEE (reference sequence). The germline V and J ends were trimmed by 0 bases and 6 bases, with 4 bases remaining between them. The CDR3 consists of 11 residues. This chain links TRBV5-5 with TRBJ2-7, with D hard to call. The sequenced sample was blood. The sequence derives from a girl between 2 and 10 years old with cystic fibrosis. This chain's CDR3 is CASSLGPEQYF. As DNA, the CDR3 is TGTGCCAGCAGCTTGGGCCCCGAGCAGTACTTC. Combining the CDR3 with reference TRBV5-5 and TRBJ2-7 gives the whole variable domain DAGVTQSPTHLIKTRGQQVTLRCSPISGHKSVSWYQQVLGQGPQFIFQYYEKEERGRGNFPDRFSARQFPNYSSELNVNALLLGDSALYLCASSLGPEQYFGPGTRLTVT.